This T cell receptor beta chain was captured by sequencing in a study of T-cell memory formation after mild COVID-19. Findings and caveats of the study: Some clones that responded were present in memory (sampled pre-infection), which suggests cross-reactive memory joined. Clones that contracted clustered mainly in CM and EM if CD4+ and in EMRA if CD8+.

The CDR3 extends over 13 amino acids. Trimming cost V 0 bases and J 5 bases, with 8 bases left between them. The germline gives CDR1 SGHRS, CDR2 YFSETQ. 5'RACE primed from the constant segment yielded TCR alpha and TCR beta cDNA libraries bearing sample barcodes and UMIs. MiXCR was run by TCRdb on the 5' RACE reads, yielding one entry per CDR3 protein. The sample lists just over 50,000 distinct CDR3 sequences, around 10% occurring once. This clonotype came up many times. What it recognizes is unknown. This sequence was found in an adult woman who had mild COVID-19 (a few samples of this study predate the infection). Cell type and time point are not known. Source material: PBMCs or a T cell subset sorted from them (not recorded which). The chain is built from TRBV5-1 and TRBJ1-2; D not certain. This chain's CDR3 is CASSLDRGYGYTF. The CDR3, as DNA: TGCGCCAGCAGCTTGGACCGGGGTTATGGCTACACCTTC.